This T cell receptor beta chain appears in the sequencing data of a study of cytomegalovirus exposure and HLA in healthy donors. As for the study in general: Drawn from HLA-typed donors, around 85 million unique TCRs were held in an early data release. General observations from the study: Certain indistinguishable V segments, among them TRBV6-2 and TRBV6-3, were excluded. A list of around 160 TCR beta chains associated with cytomegalovirus was given. Follow-up analysis found HLA locus-dependent TCR association rates, highest for DRB1 and lowest for HLA-C.

Researchers ran the PCR with 60 Vbeta and 13 Jbeta primers. Profiling relied on immunoSEQ multiplex PCR, and the TCRdb table lists in-frame clones only, not all of them. Recorded for this sample: just over 200,000 clones. CDR3 length: 15 amino acids. The germline V gene has CDR1 MDHEN and CDR2 SYDVKM. J lost 4 bases, V lost 4 bases, and 3 bases had no gene match. Details on this clone: What it recognizes is unknown.

What was sequenced was PBMCs. The chain is built from TRBV28 and TRBJ2-1, with 11 bases matching TRBD2. The sequence was collected from a girl aged 2-10 years in good health and CMV-seropositive. The CDR3 coding sequence is TGTGCCAGCAGTTCACTAGCGGGAGAATACAATGAGCAGTTCTTC. Its translation: CASSSLAGEYNEQFF. The full variable domain, with the rest looked up from reference TRBV28 and TRBJ2-1, is DVKVTQSSRYLVKRTGEKVFLECVQDMDHENMFWYRQDPGLGLRLIYFSYDVKMKEKGDIPEGYSVSREKKERFSLILESASTNQTSMYLCASSSLAGEYNEQFFGPGTRLTVL.